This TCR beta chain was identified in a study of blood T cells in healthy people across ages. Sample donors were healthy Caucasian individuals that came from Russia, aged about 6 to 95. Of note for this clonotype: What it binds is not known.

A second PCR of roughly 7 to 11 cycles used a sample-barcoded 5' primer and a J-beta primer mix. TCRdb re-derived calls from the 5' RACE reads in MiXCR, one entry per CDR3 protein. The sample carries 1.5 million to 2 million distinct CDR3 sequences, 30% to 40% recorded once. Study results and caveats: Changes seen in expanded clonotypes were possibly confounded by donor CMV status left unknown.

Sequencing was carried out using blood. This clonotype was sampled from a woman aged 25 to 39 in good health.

The CDR3 reads CASGFRSSLRRQGAPGGTQYF. CDR3 coding DNA: TGTGCCAGCGGGTTTAGATCTTCCTTACGTAGACAGGGGGCGCCAGGGGGGACCCAGTACTTC. This sequence joins TRBV28 and TRBJ2-7; 10 positions match TRBD1. TRBJ2-5 explains the end of the DNA better; the J call may be wrong. Germline V lookup: CDR1 MDHEN, CDR2 SYDVKM. CDR3 length: 21 residues.